The clone carrying this T cell receptor (beta chain) was observed a handful of times. Original data processing: Estimation of nucleated cell counts was performed using reference gene primer amplification. The protocol was immunoSEQ multiplex PCR, while the TCRdb copy is restricted to in-frame clones and leaves out a portion. V, J and clone size are taken as reported in that table, and D and trimming were inferred from the DNA itself. Here the sample spans nearly 250,000 clones, approximately 85% being singletons. This sample is drawn from a study of blood T cell repertoires in COVID-19. The overall study: Specimens from acute and convalescent COVID-19 originated in the United States, Italy and Spain. PBMCs, B-cell-depleted T cells, or T cells provided the cDNA or gDNA that made up the material.

From germline, CDR1 is KGHDR and CDR2 SFDVKD. The CDR3 has 17 residues. Germline trimming cut 3 bases from V and 1 base from J; bases unmatched to any gene: 8. Assignments of participants to cohorts depended upon their own reported clinical history. Sequencing was performed on PBMCs or T cells enriched from blood (not recorded which). The rearrangement joins TRBV24-1 to TRBJ2-3; 8 nucleotides align to TRBD2. The origin of this receptor is a woman in her forties or fifties with acute COVID-19. The CDR3 region is CATSDASLTSGTDTQYF. The CDR3 nucleotides read TGTGCCACCAGTGATGCGTCTCTGACTAGCGGCACAGATACGCAGTATTTT.